This TCR beta chain was found in a study of blood T cell repertoires in COVID-19. Study overall: PBMCs, B-cell-depleted T cells, or T cells provided the cDNA or gDNA that made up the material.

Repertoires were generated with immunoSEQ multiplex PCR, while TCRdb's copy carries only in-frame clones and drops some. The sample lists about 350,000 clones, about nine tenths occurring once. The V end lost 0 bases, the J end lost 3 bases, and 9 bases lay between the germline ends. There are 14 residues in the CDR3. The germline V gene encodes CDR1 GTSNPN and CDR2 SVGIG (reference sequence). The sequence was collected from a young woman who had been exposed to COVID-19. Sequencing was carried out using PBMCs or T cells enriched from blood (not recorded which). The rearrangement joins TRBV30 to TRBJ1-5; D perhaps matches TRBD1 (6 bases). As DNA, the CDR3 is TGTGCCTGGAGTGTAGGACAGACCAATCAGCCCCAGCATTTT. This translates into CAWSVGQTNQPQHF.